Each of the 15 T cell receptor beta chains below was sequenced from the same sample in a study of CD8 T cells in ankylosing spondylitis. MiXCR was run by TCRdb on the 5' RACE reads, yielding one entry per CDR3 protein. The table lists 200,000 to 250,000 distinct CDR3 sequences, under 35% of them singletons, with approximately 4.6% in the top ten. Sequencing was carried out using blood, either unsorted or a sorted T cell fraction (not recorded which). The receptor set was obtained from a male donor with ankylosing spondylitis or in good health (not recorded which).

This clonotype was found many times. This rearrangement joins TRBV20-1 to TRBJ1-1; weak D call: TRBD1 (5 bases). Trimming pared 6 bases from V and 4 bases from J, leaving 21 bases between. The CDR3 runs to 15 residues. CDR1 and CDR2 (germline): DFQATT, SNEGSKA (reference sequence). Here the CDR3 DNA reads TGCAGTGCCCCGGGGGGGGTAGTCAAGGGCACTGAAGCTTTCTTT. This translates into CSAPGGVVKGTEAFF.

This clonotype was detected a few times. This chain joins TRBV20-1 and TRBJ2-2; D is perhaps TRBD1 (5 bases). The CDR3 sequence is 13 residues long. Germline-derived CDR1 and CDR2 are DFQATT and SNEGSKA (reference sequence). V lost 8 bases to trimming and J lost 4 bases, with 14 bases between them. CDR3 protein: CSSPGRVTGELFF. CDR3 DNA sequence: TGCAGTTCTCCAGGCAGGGTCACCGGGGAGCTGTTTTTT.

The chain has TRBV20-1 and TRBJ2-3; TRBD2 might be the D (6 bases). V was pared by 3 bases and J by 1 base, with 11 bases between. Germline CDR1 DFQATT, CDR2 SNEGSKA (reference sequence). The CDR3 extends over 14 amino acids. CDR3 sequence reads: CSARGGGGTDTQYF. The CDR3 coding sequence is TGCAGTGCTAGGGGGGGTGGGGGCACAGATACGCAGTATTTT.

The chain links TRBV5-5 to TRBJ2-7; 9 nucleotides agree with TRBD1. CDR1 is SGHKS, CDR2 YYEKEE, per germline (reference sequence). Unmatched junction bases numbered 10, after V lost 5 bases and J lost 4 bases. This CDR3 spans 15 amino acids. CDR3 DNA sequence: TGTGCCAGCAGACATGGACAGGGGCGAAGATACGAGCAGTACTTC. As protein: CASRHGQGRRYEQYF.

This clonotype was observed a handful of times. The chain has TRBV12-3 or TRBV12-4 and TRBJ2-1; TRBD2 agrees at 16 bases. J gave up 1 base and V 2 bases, and 11 bases lay outside the gene matches. CDR3 length: 21 amino acids. This CDR3 is CASSLLPSGTSGGASYNEQFF. CDR3 coding DNA: TGTGCCAGCAGTTTACTCCCGTCCGGGACTAGCGGGGGGGCTTCCTACAATGAGCAGTTCTTC.

The rearrangement joins TRBV6-5 to TRBJ2-1; no clear D gene. Trimming cost V 4 bases and J 0 bases, with 10 bases left between them. Germline loops: CDR1 MNHEY, CDR2 SVGAGI. CDR3 length: 15 residues. The CDR3 loop is CASSSSVPSYNEQFF. The CDR3 nucleotides read TGTGCCAGCAGTTCCAGTGTCCCCTCCTACAATGAGCAGTTCTTC.

The chain has TRBV20-1 and TRBJ1-5; weak D call: TRBD1 (6 bases). The V end lost 3 bases, the J end lost 5 bases, and 11 bases lay between the germline ends. The CDR3 is 13 residues long. The germline gives CDR1 DFQATT, CDR2 SNEGSKA (reference sequence). The CDR3 nucleotides are TGCAGTGCTAGGGGGTCAGGGGATCAGCCCCAGCATTTT. It specifies CSARGSGDQPQHF.

J is TRBJ1-1 and V is TRBV10-3; D not certain. V lost 4 bases to trimming and J lost 5 bases, with 8 bases between them. Looked up from germline, CDR1 is ENHRY and CDR2 is SYGVKD. This CDR3 is built from 12 residues. The CDR3 protein is CAISGAVTEAFF. CDR3 nucleotide sequence: TGTGCCATCAGTGGAGCCGTAACTGAAGCTTTCTTT.

This clonotype was seen repeatedly, ten times or more. This chain links TRBV29-1 with TRBJ2-5; TRBD1 aligns across 8 bases. The CDR3 has 15 amino acids. After removal of 6 bases from V and 1 base from J, the junction contained 10 bases not matched to a gene. Germline loops: CDR1 SQVTM, CDR2 ANQGSEA. The CDR3 protein is CSVAPRDRSQETQYF. The DNA for the CDR3 is TGCAGCGTCGCCCCCCGGGACAGGAGCCAAGAGACCCAGTACTTC.

The chain uses TRBV12-3 or TRBV12-4 and TRBJ1-2; D gene uncertain. V lost 1 base, J lost 5 bases, and 8 bases lay in between. The CDR3 contains 13 residues. Written as DNA, the CDR3 is TGTGCCAGCAGTTTAGAGCCGTATTATGGCTACACCTTC. Translating it yields CASSLEPYYGYTF.

V is TRBV28 and J is TRBJ2-7; possible D gene TRBD1, 6 bases. V lost 4 bases and J 9 bases, leaving 10 bases between the germline ends. Germline lookup yields CDR1 MDHEN and CDR2 SYDVKM. The CDR3 has 11 amino acids. CDR3 sequence (DNA): TGTGCCAGCAGTTCCACAGGGTTGCAGTACTTC. Translation gives CASSSTGLQYF.

This chain uses TRBV10-3 with TRBJ2-3, with D perhaps TRBD2 (5 bases). V shed 6 bases and J shed 0 bases, with 10 bases lying between them. The germline CDR1 and CDR2 sequences are ENHRY and SYGVKD. The CDR3 runs 14 residues. The CDR3 sequence is CAIRGAFSTDTQYF. The CDR3, as DNA: TGTGCCATCAGGGGAGCCTTTAGCACAGATACGCAGTATTTT.

This rearrangement joins TRBV25-1 to TRBJ1-5; possibly TRBD1 for D (5 bases). Trimming took 4 bases from V and 7 from J, leaving 11 bases between them. The CDR3 has 13 amino acids. CDR1 is MGHDK, CDR2 SYGVNS, per germline. The CDR3 spells CASSVGRGQPQHF. In DNA form, the CDR3 reads TGTGCCAGCAGTGTCGGTAGGGGCCAGCCCCAGCATTTT.

This clonotype was found a few times. The V call is TRBV27, the J call TRBJ1-5; 9 bases fit TRBD1. The CDR3 extends over 17 amino acids. J gave up 0 bases and V 6 bases, and 9 bases lay outside the gene matches. Germline V gene sequence: CDR1 MNHEY, CDR2 SMNVEV (reference sequence). The CDR3 DNA sequence: TGTGCCAGCAGCCATGCCCGGGACAGGGATAGCAATCAGCCCCAGCATTTT. It is translated as CASSHARDRDSNQPQHF.

The chain links TRBV5-6 to TRBJ2-3; 7 nucleotides align to TRBD1. The CDR3 extends over 14 amino acids. V shed 4 bases, J shed 3 bases, and the junction held 5 bases outside the gene matches. CDR1 and CDR2 from the germline V gene are SGHDT and YYEEEE. In DNA form, the CDR3 reads TGTGCCAGCAGCCAGGGGACAGCAACAGATACGCAGTATTTT. Its translation is CASSQGTATDTQYF.